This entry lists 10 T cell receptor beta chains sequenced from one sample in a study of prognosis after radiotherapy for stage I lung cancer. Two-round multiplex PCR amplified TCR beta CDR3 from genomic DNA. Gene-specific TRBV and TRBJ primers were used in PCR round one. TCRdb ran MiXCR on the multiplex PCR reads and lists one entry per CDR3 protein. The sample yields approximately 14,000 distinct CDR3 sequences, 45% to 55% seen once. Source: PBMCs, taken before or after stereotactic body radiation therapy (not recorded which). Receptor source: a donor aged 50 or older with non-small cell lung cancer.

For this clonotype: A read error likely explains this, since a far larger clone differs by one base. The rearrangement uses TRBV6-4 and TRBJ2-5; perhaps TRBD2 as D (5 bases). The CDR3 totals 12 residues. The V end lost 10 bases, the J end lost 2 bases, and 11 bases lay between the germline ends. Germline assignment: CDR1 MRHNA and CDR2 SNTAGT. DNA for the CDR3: TGTGCCATCTCGGAGGCTCAAGAGACCCAGTACTTC. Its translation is CAISEAQETQYF.

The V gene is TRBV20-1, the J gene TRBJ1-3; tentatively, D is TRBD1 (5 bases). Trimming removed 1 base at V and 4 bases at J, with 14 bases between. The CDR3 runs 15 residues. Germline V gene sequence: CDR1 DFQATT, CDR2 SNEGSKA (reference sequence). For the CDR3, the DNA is TGCAGTGCTAGAGTGAGCGGGGGTATCGGAAACACCATATATTTT. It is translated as CSARVSGGIGNTIYF.

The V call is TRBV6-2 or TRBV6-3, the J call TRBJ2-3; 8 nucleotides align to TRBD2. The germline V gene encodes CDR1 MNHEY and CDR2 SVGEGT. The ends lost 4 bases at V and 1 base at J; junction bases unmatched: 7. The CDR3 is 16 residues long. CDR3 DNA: TGTGCCAGCAGTTCAACCCCGGGGGGGGGCACAGATACGCAGTATTTT. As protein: CASSSTPGGGTDTQYF.

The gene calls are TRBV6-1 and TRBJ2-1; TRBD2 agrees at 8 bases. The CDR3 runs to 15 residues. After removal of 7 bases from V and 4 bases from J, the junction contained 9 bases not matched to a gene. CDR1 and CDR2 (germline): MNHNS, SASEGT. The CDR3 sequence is CASTREGRRYNEQFF. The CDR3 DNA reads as TGTGCCAGCACCCGGGAGGGCCGGAGGTACAATGAGCAGTTCTTC.

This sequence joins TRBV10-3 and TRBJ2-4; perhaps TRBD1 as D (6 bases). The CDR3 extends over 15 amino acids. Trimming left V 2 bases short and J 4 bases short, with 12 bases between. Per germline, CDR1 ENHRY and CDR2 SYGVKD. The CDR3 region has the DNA TGTGCCATCAGTGAGGGCGAACAGGGAAAAAACATTCAGTACTTC. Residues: CAISEGEQGKNIQYF.

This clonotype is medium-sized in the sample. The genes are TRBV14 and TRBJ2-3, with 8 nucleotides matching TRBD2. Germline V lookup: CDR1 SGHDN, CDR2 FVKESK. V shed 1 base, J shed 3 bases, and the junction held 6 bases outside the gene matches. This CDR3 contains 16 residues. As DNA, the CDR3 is TGTGCCAGCAGCCAAGGCGTTAGCGGGAAGACAGATACGCAGTATTTT. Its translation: CASSQGVSGKTDTQYF.

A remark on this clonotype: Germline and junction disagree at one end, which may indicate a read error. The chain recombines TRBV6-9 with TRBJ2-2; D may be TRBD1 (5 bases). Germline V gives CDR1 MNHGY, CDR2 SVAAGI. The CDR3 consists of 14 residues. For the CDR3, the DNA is TGTGCCAGCAGTTACGGACATAACACCGGTGAGCTGTTTTTT. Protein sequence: CASSYGHNTGELFF.

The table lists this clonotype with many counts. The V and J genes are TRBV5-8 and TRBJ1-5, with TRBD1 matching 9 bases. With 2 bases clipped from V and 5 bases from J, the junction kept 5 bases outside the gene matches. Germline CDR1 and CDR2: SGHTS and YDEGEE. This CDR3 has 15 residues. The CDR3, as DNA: TGTGCCAGCAGCTTACTTAGGGACAGGGATCAGCCCCAGCATTTT. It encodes CASSLLRDRDQPQHF.

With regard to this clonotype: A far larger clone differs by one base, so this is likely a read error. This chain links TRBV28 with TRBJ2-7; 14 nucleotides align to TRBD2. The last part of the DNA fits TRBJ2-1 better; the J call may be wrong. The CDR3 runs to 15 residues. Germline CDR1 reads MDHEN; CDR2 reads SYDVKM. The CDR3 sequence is CASSPPGLAGEWQFF. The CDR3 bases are TGTGCCAGCAGTCCCCCGGGACTAGCGGGAGAGTGGCAGTTCTTC.

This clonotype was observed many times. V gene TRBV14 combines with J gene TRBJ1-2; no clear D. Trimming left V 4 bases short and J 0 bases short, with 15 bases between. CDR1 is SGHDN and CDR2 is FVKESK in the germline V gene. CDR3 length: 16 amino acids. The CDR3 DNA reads TGTGCCAGCAGCCCGGACCCTTTGCTCTCTAACTATGGCTACACCTTC. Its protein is CASSPDPLLSNYGYTF.